The sequence of this T cell receptor (beta chain) was determined in a study of Ad26.COV2.S vaccination and SARS-CoV-2 variants. Overall study context: Sample donor was a member of the COV1001 Ad26.COV2.S trial arm. General study results and limits: Assessments of TCR breadth and depth may have underestimated the total T cell responses.

Note on this clone: Its antigen remains unknown.

Treatment: roughly 20 received Ad26.COV2.S at low or high dose, single or two shots; about 5 received placebo; per-sample allocation not given. It was on day 63 after the first vaccine or placebo injection that samples were taken. The repertoire was sequenced with immunoSEQ multiplex PCR; TCRdb's copy has only in-frame clones and lacks some. This sample has about 390,000 clones; about nine tenths occur once, and the top ten carry 3.5%. There are 17 residues in the CDR3. V shed 0 bases, J shed 3 bases, and the junction held 6 bases outside the gene matches. Germline loops: CDR1 LGHNA, CDR2 YNFKEQ. The source material was peripheral blood, sampled in a trial of Ad26.COV2.S vaccine versus placebo. The rearrangement links TRBV4-2 to TRBJ2-3; 10 positions match TRBD2. This sequence was found in a person aged 18-65 years who received the Ad26.COV2.S COVID-19 vaccine or a placebo. The CDR3 DNA follows: TGTGCCAGCAGCCAAGAAGGACCGGGACTAGCGACAGATACGCAGTATTTT. Protein: CASSQEGPGLATDTQYF.